The clone carrying this T cell receptor beta chain was observed at least ten times. The sample is drawn from a study of human T cells and chemical hapten exposure. Trimming removed 7 bases from V and 3 bases from J; junction bases left unmatched: 10. The CDR3 runs 17 residues. Germline V gene sequence: CDR1 MNHNS, CDR2 SASEGT. Time point indicated: pre-sensitization, week 0. Specified treatment: therapeutic diphenylcyclopropenone sensitization with weekly scalp DPC. Total RNA was isolated from whole blood that had not been fractionated. Each CDR3 protein is one row after TCRdb ran MiXCR on the RACE reads. The table shows about 110,000 distinct CDR3 sequences, with 9.5% to 15% occurring only once.

The source was whole blood, collected in connection with sensitization to the hapten diphenylcyclopropenone (DPC). This TCR was recovered from a woman in her forties or fifties with alopecia areata. Some clones in this sample may be carry-over from other donors' samples. The chain links TRBV6-1 to TRBJ1-4; 11 nucleotides match TRBD1. CDR3 sequence reads: CASTGQGVRTPNEKLFF. CDR3 DNA sequence: TGTGCCAGCACGGGACAGGGGGTGAGAACCCCTAATGAAAAACTGTTTTTT.